This TCR beta chain came from a study of shared clonotypes between healthy human individuals. Recent acute infections and vaccinations were absent in the healthy HIV-negative adult donors. Study results and limitations: The genetic and exposure-history diversity represented was limited by few donors. Memory subsets had estimated richness that was generally smaller than that of naive subsets.

As concerns this clone: Its antigen remains unidentified.

With 5 bases clipped from V and 4 bases from J, the junction kept 4 bases outside the gene matches. Germline V CDR1 and CDR2: KGHSH, LQKENI. The CDR3 covers 14 residues. Generated by immunoSEQ multiplex PCR, the TCRdb table keeps only in-frame clones and is missing some. The sample consists of around 1.6 million clones, under 99% of them appearing once. The receptor was isolated from a man in his thirties or forties in good health. The sequencing sample was made of naive CD4+ T cells sorted from blood. Subset: CD45RA+ positively selected. This chain links TRBV18 with TRBJ1-5, with 8 nucleotides matching TRBD1. CDR3: CASSSDRGNQPQHF. The CDR3 DNA follows: TGTGCCAGCTCATCCGACAGGGGAAATCAGCCCCAGCATTTT.